The 10 T cell receptor beta chains reported below all come from one sample, sequenced in a study of blood T cell repertoires in COVID-19. Assay: immunoSEQ multiplex PCR; the TCRdb copy retains only in-frame clones and omits some. The sample includes 230,000 or so clones, roughly 84% of them seen just once. The sequencing input was peripheral blood. These receptors all come from a man aged 40-49 years with active or convalescent COVID-19.

The sample holds one count of this clone. The rearrangement links TRBV4-2 to TRBJ1-4; 10 bases match TRBD1. Trimming took 1 base from V and 7 from J; bases not matched to a gene: 18. Per germline, CDR1 LGHNA and CDR2 YNFKEQ. The CDR3 has 20 residues. CDR3 DNA: TGTGCCAGCAGCCAAGGATACCAAGACAGGGGGCTTTTCGAAGGTGAAAAACTGTTTTTT. This translates into CASSQGYQDRGLFEGEKLFF.

This sequence joins TRBV10-3 and TRBJ1-1; D perhaps matches TRBD1 (5 bases). V lost 5 bases and J lost 2, with 15 bases in between. From germline, CDR1 is ENHRY and CDR2 SYGVKD. The CDR3 length is 15 residues. CDR3 DNA: TGTGCCATCAGTCAGGCCGGGGGAGTCAACACTGAAGCTTTCTTT. Its protein is CAISQAGGVNTEAFF.

The chain combines TRBV18 with TRBJ1-5; 7 bases agree with TRBD1. CDR1 is KGHSH, CDR2 LQKENI, per germline. This CDR3 is 16 amino acids long. V dropped 5 bases and J dropped 0; count of bases not matched to a gene: 7. CDR3 DNA sequence: TGTGCCAGCTCAAAAGGACAGGAGTATAGCAATCAGCCCCAGCATTTT. As protein: CASSKGQEYSNQPQHF.

The chain uses TRBV10-1 and TRBJ1-6; weak D call: TRBD1 (5 bases). Trimming pared 2 bases from V and 8 bases from J, leaving 10 bases between. Germline V gene sequence: CDR1 WNHNN, CDR2 SYGVQD (reference sequence). The CDR3 is made up of 14 amino acids. Written as DNA, the CDR3 is TGCGCCAGCAGTGAGAAGGGGCTGGATTCACCCCTCCACTTT. Protein: CASSEKGLDSPLHF.

The gene calls are TRBV28 and TRBJ2-3; 12 nucleotides line up with TRBD2. The CDR3 is 16 amino acids. Germline V gene lookup returns CDR1 MDHEN and CDR2 SYDVKM. The junction had 5 bases not matched to a gene; V was cut back by 5 bases and J by 2 bases. CDR3 loop: CASSPGLAGNTDTQYF. CDR3 nucleotides: TGTGCCAGCAGTCCCGGACTAGCGGGGAACACAGATACGCAGTATTTT.

V gene TRBV5-1 combines with J gene TRBJ2-7, with TRBD2 identical over 13 bases. The CDR3 spans 16 residues. J was trimmed by 7 bases and V by 3 bases; bases with no gene match: 10. Germline CDR1 SGHRS, CDR2 YFSETQ. The CDR3 DNA sequence: TGCGCCAGCAGCTCCAAACGGACTAGCGGGGGTGAAGAGCAGTACTTC. Translating it yields CASSSKRTSGGEEQYF.

J is TRBJ2-5 and V is TRBV27; 8 nucleotides align to TRBD1. J gave up 7 bases and V 6 bases, and 13 bases lay outside the gene matches. The germline V gene has CDR1 MNHEY and CDR2 SMNVEV (reference sequence). There are 15 residues in the CDR3. Written as DNA, the CDR3 is TGTGCCAGCAGCAACTACAGGGGGAGCCGTGTGACCCAGTACTTC. It translates to CASSNYRGSRVTQYF.

This clone was found a few times. V is TRBV29-1 and J is TRBJ2-7; a weak D match, TRBD1 (5 bases). The CDR3 runs to 11 residues. V was clipped by 4 bases and J by 7 bases, with 11 bases between them. CDR1 and CDR2 (germline): SQVTM, ANQGSEA. The CDR3 is CSVGQLGEQYF. The CDR3 DNA is TGCAGCGTTGGACAGTTGGGGGAGCAGTACTTC.

On this clone: Other DNA sequences from this sample encode an identical CDR3 as well. The CDR3 nucleotides are TGCGCCAGCAGCTTCGGGGGAGCTTACGAGCAGTACTTC. This sequence encodes CASSFGGAYEQYF. The gene calls are TRBV5-1 and TRBJ2-7; TRBD2 might be the D (6 bases). Between the trimmed V and J ends, which lost 2 bases and 4 bases, there was a span of 10 bases. The length of the CDR3 is 13 residues. Germline V gives CDR1 SGHRS, CDR2 YFSETQ.

The rearrangement uses TRBV5-4 and TRBJ2-7; maybe TRBD1 (6 bases). Trimming removed 2 bases at V and 0 bases at J, with 12 bases between. CDR3 length: 15 amino acids. CDR1 is SGHNT and CDR2 is YYREEE in the germline V gene (reference sequence). CDR3 sequence reads: CASSFTGRSSYEQYF. In nucleotides, the CDR3 is TGTGCCAGCAGCTTCACAGGGCGATCCTCCTACGAGCAGTACTTC.